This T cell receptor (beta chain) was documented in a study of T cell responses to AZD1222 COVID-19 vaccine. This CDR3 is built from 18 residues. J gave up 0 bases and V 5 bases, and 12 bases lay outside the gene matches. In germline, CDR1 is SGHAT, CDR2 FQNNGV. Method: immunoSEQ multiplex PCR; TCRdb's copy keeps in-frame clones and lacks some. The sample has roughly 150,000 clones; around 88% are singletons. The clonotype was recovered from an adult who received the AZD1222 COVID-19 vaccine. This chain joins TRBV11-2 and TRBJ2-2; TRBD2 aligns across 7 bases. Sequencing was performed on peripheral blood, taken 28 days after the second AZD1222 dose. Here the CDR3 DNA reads TGTGCCAGCAGCCTTCTTCCCGGTGGGGGGGCGAACACCGGGGAGCTGTTTTTT. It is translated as CASSLLPGGGANTGELFF.